This T cell receptor beta chain was found in a study of radiotherapy plus CTLA-4 blockade in lung cancer. Across the study: Among patients, more than 15% showed objective responses, and approximately 30% had disease control.

Focal radiation plus CTLA-4 blockade with ipilimumab was administered to patients who had chemo-refractory metastatic non-small-cell lung cancer. CDR1 and CDR2 from the germline V gene are SGDLS and YYNGEE. The length of the CDR3 is 14 residues. V lost 4 bases to trimming and J lost 12 bases; unmatched junction nucleotides: 8. Study conclusions and caveats: In blood, tumor-derived TCR clones expanded after radiotherapy plus ipilimumab. Together with interferon-beta, which increased in serum after radiation, early dynamic changes in blood T cell clones were reportedly the best predictors of response.

This clone is a singleton in its sample. Its antigen is unknown. TCRdb's copy holds only in-frame clones and misses some; the assay was immunoSEQ multiplex PCR. The sample includes some 110,000 clones, more than 75% of them seen just once. Sequencing was performed on peripheral blood, taken from a patient treated with radiotherapy plus ipilimumab. The chain combines TRBV9 with TRBJ1-6; 9 nucleotides agree with TRBD1. The TCR was taken from a human donor with non-small cell lung cancer that progressed on radiotherapy plus ipilimumab. Some clones in this sample may be carry-over from other donors' samples. CDR3 amino acids: CASSSGTGSLPLHF. CDR3 nucleotide sequence: TGTGCCAGCAGCTCCGGGACAGGGAGCTTACCCCTCCACTTT.